The following is a T cell receptor delta chain sequence with its context. This clone was seen a handful of times. There is no known antigen for this receptor. No base quality values were provided; no much bigger clone lies one nucleotide off. RNA extraction was carried out with the RNeasy mini kit, and reverse transcription was then done using Superscript III. Multiplex PCR was used to generate CDR3 amplicons, with pooled V-gene forward primers and a constant-region reverse primer carrying Illumina adaptor overhangs. Amplicons were gel-purified, then indexed with Nextera index primers over about 8 extra PCR cycles and purified with AMPure XP beads. Sequencing of libraries was performed on an Illumina MiSeq using paired-end 250 bp reads, dual indexing and a roughly 19% PhiX spike-in. The source study handled its data this way. FastQC was used to quality check the reads, while ea-utils fastq-join merged the TRG read pairs. IMGT/HighV-QUEST was used to annotate the sequences, only productive sequences with an unambiguous V-gene assignment were kept, and clonotypes were defined as sequences sharing an identical CDR3 sequence. Downstream analysis used VDJtools 1.1.1, tcR 2.2.3, Treemap and vegan Shannon diversity in R 3.4.4. Clones were re-identified by TCRdb from the public reads with CATT, and rows with the same DNA were merged. TCRdb assigned the V and J calls; the authors' analysis was not used. The sample table holds around 56,000 delta-chain clones, of which roughly 16% were seen once. The biggest ten clones account for approximately 0.4% of the sample.

The sample belongs to a study of Vδ1+ human thymocytes (dated by TCRdb to the late 2010s). Background for the entire study: As a data resource, the study described the mRNA-level TRG and TRD CDR3 repertoires found in highly purified Vdelta1+ thymocytes taken from young children. Earlier work had validated the multiplex-based CDR3 amplicon strategy against 5'RACE-based methods for generating CDR3 amplicons.

The full study reports these points: No clustering by age or sex was observed, so analyses did not stratify donors by these variables. Thymic TRG and TRD repertoires appeared highly polyclonal with Gaussian CDR3 length distributions, unlike oligoclonal peripheral blood repertoires. The use of highly purified populations and single-cell validation was advised by the authors, since misinterpretation of bulk repertoire data could be caused by unexpected Vdelta2 sequences. Although sort purity was high, approximately 19% of thymic TRD sequences were Vdelta2 (with a few Vdelta3), in contrast to the peripheral blood Vdelta1+ controls. Many TRG clonotypes were shared between donors (up to roughly 6.9x10^3), whereas TRD repertoires were essentially private (max 116 shared).

Thymic samples were depleted of alphabeta T cells, then CD3+ TCRVdelta1+ TCRVdelta2- thymocytes were FACS-sorted. The purity of the sorted Vdelta1+ thymocytes fell between roughly 97% and 99.6%. The thymic specimens were obtained from fewer than ten paediatric patients, aged roughly 5 days to 15 months, who were having corrective cardiac surgery. After the thymic tissue was dispersed, mononuclear cells were isolated using a Histopaque-1077 density gradient. For staining, the antibodies used were anti-TCRVdelta1 clone TS8.2, anti-TCRVdelta2 clone B6, anti-CD3 clone HIT3a and anti-TCRalphabeta clone IP26. Reading the germline V gene gives CDR1 GEAIGNYY and CDR2 EKD. From its cysteine to its phenylalanine, the CDR3 spans 16 amino acids. CDR3 DNA is the only sequence kept; it has 48 bases, read in frame from the first base. Clipping removes 0 bases from V and 3 bases from J, with 8 as the unmatched junction base count.

This chain is built from TRDV2 and TRDJ1; TRDD3 aligns with 8 central bases. The source material was Vdelta1+ gamma-delta thymocytes from the thymus. The cell subset or site label corresponds to: FACS-sorted CD3+ TCRalphabeta- TCRVdelta1+ TCRVdelta2- thymocytes. The sequence came from a girl under three years old who had congenital heart surgery. The DNA sequence is as follows: TGTGCCTGTGACACCGTTGGGGGATTCAGCGCCGATAAACTCATCTTT. Its product reads: CACDTVGGFSADKLIF.